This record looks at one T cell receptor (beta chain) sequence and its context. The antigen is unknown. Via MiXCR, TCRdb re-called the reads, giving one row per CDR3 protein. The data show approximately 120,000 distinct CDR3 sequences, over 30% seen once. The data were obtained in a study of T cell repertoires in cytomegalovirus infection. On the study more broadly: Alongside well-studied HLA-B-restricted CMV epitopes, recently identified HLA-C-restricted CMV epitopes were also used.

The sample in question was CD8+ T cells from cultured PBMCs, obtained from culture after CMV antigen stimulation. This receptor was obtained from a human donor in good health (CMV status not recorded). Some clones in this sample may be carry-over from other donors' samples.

The DNA of the CDR3 is TGCAGCGTTGAAGAAAGGGAGCTTCGGGGTCCCGACATCACAGATACGCAGTATTTT. It encodes CSVEERELRGPDITDTQYF. The rearrangement uses TRBV29-1 and TRBJ2-3; tentative D call: TRBD2 (5 bases). V gave up 0 bases and J gave up 2 bases, with 24 bases separating them. CDR1 and CDR2 from the germline V gene are SQVTM and ANQGSEA. The CDR3 spans 19 residues.